This section outlines one T cell receptor beta chain sequence together with its context. Original processing methods: Estimation of nucleated cell counts relied on the amplification of reference gene primers. TCRdb's copy holds only in-frame clones and misses some; the assay was immunoSEQ multiplex PCR. Clone size and V and J calls were adopted from that table, with D and trimming inferred from the DNA. The sample carries a few hundred thousand clones, around 88% recorded once. The entry originates in a study of blood T cell repertoires in COVID-19. The CDR3 contains 16 residues. V dropped 0 bases and J dropped 2; count of bases not matched to a gene: 5. Germline V gives CDR1 SGDLS, CDR2 YYNGEE.

The sample was peripheral blood. The genes are TRBV9 and TRBJ2-7; 10 nucleotides agree with TRBD2. This clonotype originated in a woman aged 45-65 years with acute or convalescent COVID-19. The CDR3 protein is CASSVGSGRITYEQYF. DNA for the CDR3: TGTGCCAGCAGCGTAGGTAGCGGGAGGATTACCTACGAGCAGTACTTC.